This T cell receptor (beta chain) was captured by sequencing in a study of blood T cell repertoires in COVID-19. At the level of the study: The samples span acute and convalescent COVID-19 from the United States, Italy and Spain.

Original data processing: How many nucleated cells were present was estimated from reference gene primer amplification. Assay used: immunoSEQ multiplex PCR; TCRdb lists only in-frame clones, some missing. D and trimming were read from the DNA, whereas the V and J calls and clone size are those reported in that table. The sample has some 210,000 clones; 75% to 90% are singletons. The germline V and J ends were trimmed by 8 bases and 7 bases, with 9 bases remaining between them. Germline CDR1 is SEHNR and CDR2 is FQNEAQ (reference sequence). The CDR3 loop spans 12 amino acids. The chain carries TRBV7-9 and TRBJ1-6; D perhaps matches TRBD1 (5 bases). The sequence was obtained from a man between 40 and 49 years old who had recovered from COVID-19. The material sequenced was PBMCs or T cells enriched from blood (not recorded which). CDR3 sequence: CASGAANSPLHF. The DNA for the CDR3 is TGTGCCAGCGGGGCAGCGAATTCACCCCTCCACTTT.